The entry below gives a single T cell receptor beta chain sequence along with its context. Its recognized antigen is unknown. No base quality information exists; no much larger clone differs at one position. This record belongs to a study of technical replicates of blood from several donors (dated 2017 in TCRdb). Receptor amplification or capture employed the immunoSEQ multiplex PCR assay. TCRdb stores this immuneACCESS table with in-frame sequences only. Part of the clones is absent; in the studies checked, under half of the shortfall reflects unresolved V genes, and no reason is known for the rest. This sample comprises about 61,000 clones, less than 98% of them detected only once. Clones ranked in the top ten supply 0.19% of the sample. The clonotype originates from a human donor in good health. Sequenced sample: T cells isolated from PBMCs.

The nucleotide sequence is TGTGCCAGCGAGGAGGGCCCCACAGATACGCAGTATTTT. Its translation reads: CASEEGPTDTQYF. The rearranged chain carries TRBV7-8 and TRBJ2-3; the D gene is possibly TRBD2, with 6 bases matching. The junction shows trimming of 8 bases on V and 2 bases on J, plus 11 bases between the germline ends. The CDR3 sequence holds 13 residues, the cysteine and phenylalanine included. Only the CDR3 DNA stays, 39 bases, in frame from base 1. CDR1 and CDR2 are drawn from the germline V gene: SGHVS, FQNEAQ.